This is a list of T cell receptor beta chains from one sample in a study of T-cell reconstitution after alpha-beta-depleted transplantation in children. TCRdb reanalysed the PCR reads using MiXCR and keeps one entry per CDR3 protein. The sample carries over 200,000 distinct CDR3 sequences, 11% recorded once. The specimen comprised PBMCs, sampled before TCRalphabeta/CD19-depleted stem cell transplant. Receptors were obtained from a child younger than two with acute myeloid leukemia, due to receive a stem cell transplant. Both conserved end residues are part of each CDR3. D genes are given only for firm matches. Clone size is stated in some rows and not others, as once, few, many or a class when expanded.

NA	TRBV5-6	NA	TRBJ2-4	TGTGCCAGCAGCTCCCGGGGTCTCCGACGGAACATTCAGTACTTC	CASSSRGLRRNIQYF
many	TRBV10-3	NA	TRBJ2-7	TGTGCCATCAGCCCCGGGATGACAGGAAAAGGGATCGAGCAGTACTTC	CAISPGMTGKGIEQYF
many	TRBV29-1	NA	TRBJ2-4	TGCAGCGTTGTGTCTGCCGTAGCCAAAAACATTCAGTACTTC	CSVVSAVAKNIQYF
many	TRBV20-1	NA	TRBJ1-1	TGCAGTGCTCCTCAAAGAGGCAGGGCCAACAGGGAAGCTTTCTTT	CSAPQRGRANREAFF
many	TRBV20-1	TRBD2	TRBJ2-5	TGCAGTGCCGGGACTAGCGGTGAGACCCAGTACTTC	CSAGTSGETQYF
many	TRBV5-1	NA	TRBJ1-1	TGCGCCAGCAGTACAGAGGGGATGAACACTGAAGCTTTCTTT	CASSTEGMNTEAFF
few	TRBV18	TRBD2	TRBJ2-5	TGTGCCAGCTCACCAAGAGGACTAGCGGGAGGCCAAGAGACCCAGTACTTC	CASSPRGLAGGQETQYF
NA	TRBV7-6	TRBD2	TRBJ2-3	TGTGCCAGCAAATGGACTAGCGGACCCCCCGGCACAGATACGCAGTATTTT	CASKWTSGPPGTDTQYF
many	TRBV7-2	NA	TRBJ2-3	TGTGCCAGCAGCCAGGTTACCGATACGCAGTATTTT	CASSQVTDTQYF
many	TRBV7-9	NA	TRBJ1-1	TGTGCCAGCAGCTTAAACGAAAACACTGAAGCTTTCTTT	CASSLNENTEAFF
many	TRBV2	NA	TRBJ1-1	TGTGCCAGCACCGGAGGGAGGGGGGCTTACGCTGAAGCTTTCTTT	CASTGGRGAYAEAFF
many	TRBV5-1	NA	TRBJ1-1	TGCGCCAGCGCCCCAGCGAGGGACACTGAAGCTTTCTTT	CASAPARDTEAFF
many	TRBV20-1	NA	TRBJ1-1	TGCAGTGCCCGGCCTATGGGAGGGAACACTGAAGCTTTCTTT	CSARPMGGNTEAFF
many	TRBV6-5	NA	TRBJ2-2	TGTGCCAGCAGACGGGACACGAACACCGGGGAGCTGTTTTTT	CASRRDTNTGELFF
many	TRBV15	NA	TRBJ1-2	TGTGCCACCAGCAGAGGAGGGAGTAACTATGGCTACACCTTC	CATSRGGSNYGYTF
once	TRBV15	TRBD1	TRBJ2-2	TGTGCCACCAGCAGCTCCGGGACAGCGAACACCGGGGAGCTGTTTTTT	CATSSSGTANTGELFF
many	TRBV5-1	TRBD2	TRBJ2-5	TGCGCCAGCAGCTTGGATACTAGCGGGGTAGGGACCCAGTACTTC	CASSLDTSGVGTQYF
many	TRBV7-8	TRBD1	TRBJ1-2	TGTGCCAGCAGTATCAAGACAGGGATGGATAACTATGGCTACACCTTC	CASSIKTGMDNYGYTF
NA	TRBV5-1	NA	TRBJ2-2	TGCGCCAGCAGCTTAGTCCGGGAGCTCACCGGGGAGCTGTTTTTT	CASSLVRELTGELFF
many	TRBV7-2	TRBD2	TRBJ2-7	TGTGCCAGCAGCTTAGGGTCACGACTAGCGGGGGCCGAGCGGCAGTACTTC	CASSLGSRLAGAERQYF
many	TRBV5-1	NA	TRBJ2-2	TGCGCCAGCAGCTTGGTGGCCCGAGGGGCCGGGGAGCTGTTTTTT	CASSLVARGAGELFF
NA	TRBV12-2	NA	TRBJ2-1	TGTGCAAGTCGCTTAGTGGGGACTACCTACAATGAGCAGTTCTTC	CASRLVGTTYNEQFF
many	TRBV28	TRBD1	TRBJ2-1	TGTGCCAGCAGTCCCTACGGGACAGGGGGCTACAATGAGCAGTTCTTC	CASSPYGTGGYNEQFF
many	TRBV5-1	NA	TRBJ2-5	TGCGCCAGCAGCTTCTACGGAGGAATAGAAGAGACCCAGTACTTC	CASSFYGGIEETQYF
few	TRBV5-1	NA	TRBJ2-1	TGCGCCAGCAGCCGGAGTGGTGTCCTCAATGAGCAGTTCTTC	CASSRSGVLNEQFF
few	TRBV5-5	TRBD1	TRBJ2-1	TGTGCCAGCAGTTCTCCGGGACAGATGGCCTACAATGAGCAGTTCTTC	CASSSPGQMAYNEQFF
many	TRBV5-1	NA	TRBJ2-7	TGCGCCAGCAGACCACTAAGCCAAAGCTACGAGCAGTACTTC	CASRPLSQSYEQYF
many	TRBV20-1	TRBD2	TRBJ2-1	TGCAGTGCTAGAGTAGACAGCGGGGTAGGCGGTGAGCAGTTCTTC	CSARVDSGVGGEQFF
many	TRBV5-1	TRBD1	TRBJ1-1	TGCGCCAGCAGCTTAGGGACAGGGGACACTGAAGCTTTCTTT	CASSLGTGDTEAFF
NA	TRBV20-1	TRBD2	TRBJ2-2	TGCAGTGCTAGATCCCGACTAGCTTTCCGGGAGCTGTTTTTT	CSARSRLAFRELFF
NA	TRBV25-1	NA	TRBJ2-7	TGTGCCAGCAGTGAAGGTTGGGGCAGCTCCTACGAGCAGTACTTC	CASSEGWGSSYEQYF
many	TRBV27	NA	TRBJ1-6	TGTGCCAGCAGTCCAAACAGGGCCCTCTCACCCCTCCACTTT	CASSPNRALSPLHF